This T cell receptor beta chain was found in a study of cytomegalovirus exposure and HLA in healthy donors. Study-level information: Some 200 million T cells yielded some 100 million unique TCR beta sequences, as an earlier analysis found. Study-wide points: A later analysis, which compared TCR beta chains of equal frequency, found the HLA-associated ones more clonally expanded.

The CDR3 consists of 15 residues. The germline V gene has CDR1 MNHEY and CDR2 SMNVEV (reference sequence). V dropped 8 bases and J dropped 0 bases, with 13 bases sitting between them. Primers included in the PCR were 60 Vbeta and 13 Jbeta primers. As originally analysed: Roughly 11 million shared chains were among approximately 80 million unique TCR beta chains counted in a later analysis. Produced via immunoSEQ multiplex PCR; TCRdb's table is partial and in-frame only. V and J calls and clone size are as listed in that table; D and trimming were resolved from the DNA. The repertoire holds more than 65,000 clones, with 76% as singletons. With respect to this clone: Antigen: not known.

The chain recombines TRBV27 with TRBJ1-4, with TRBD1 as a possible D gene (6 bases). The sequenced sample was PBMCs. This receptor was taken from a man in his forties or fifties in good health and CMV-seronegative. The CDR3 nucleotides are TGTGCCAGCCGAACACAGGGATCAACTAATGAAAAACTGTTTTTT. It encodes CASRTQGSTNEKLFF. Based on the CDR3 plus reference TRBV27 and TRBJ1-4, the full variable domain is EAQVTQNPRYLITVTGKKLTVTCSQNMNHEYMSWYRQDPGLGLRQIYYSMNVEVTDKGDVPEGYKVSRKEKRNFPLILESPSPNQTSLYFCASRTQGSTNEKLFFGSGTQLSVL.